This T cell receptor (beta chain) was observed in a study of blood T cell repertoires in COVID-19. Study in general: Collection of acute and convalescent COVID-19 samples took place in the United States, Italy and Spain.

This CDR3 contains 11 residues. CDR1 and CDR2 from the germline V gene are DFQATT and SNEGSKA (reference sequence). V lost 4 bases and J lost 13, with 14 bases in between. Source study methods: Nucleated cell number was recorded as an estimate derived from reference gene primer amplification. Method: immunoSEQ multiplex PCR; TCRdb's copy keeps in-frame clones and lacks some. V and J calls and clone size come straight from that table; D and trimming were deduced from the DNA. The sample contains approximately 110,000 clones, 85% of which appear only once. The J gene is TRBJ2-4, the V gene TRBV20-1, with D perhaps matching TRBD2 (6 bases). The sequenced sample was peripheral blood. This sequence was found in a human donor in a cohort sampled during active COVID-19. The CDR3 reads CSATSGTSQYF. In nucleotides, the CDR3 is TGCAGTGCTACCTCCGGGACTTCGCAGTACTTC.